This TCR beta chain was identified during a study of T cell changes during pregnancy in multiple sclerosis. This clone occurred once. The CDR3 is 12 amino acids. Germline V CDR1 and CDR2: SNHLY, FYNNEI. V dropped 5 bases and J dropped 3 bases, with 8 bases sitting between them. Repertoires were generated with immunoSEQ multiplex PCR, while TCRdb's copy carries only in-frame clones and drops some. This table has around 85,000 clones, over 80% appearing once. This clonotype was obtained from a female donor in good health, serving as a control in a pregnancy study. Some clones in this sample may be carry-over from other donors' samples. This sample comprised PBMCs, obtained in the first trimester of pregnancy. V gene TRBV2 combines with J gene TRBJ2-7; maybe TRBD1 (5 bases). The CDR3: CASSTDSYEQYF. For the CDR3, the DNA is TGTGCCAGCAGTACCGACAGCTACGAGCAGTACTTC.